This T cell receptor (beta chain) was sequenced during a study of T cell repertoires in cytomegalovirus infection. Trimming shortened V by 6 bases and J by 2 bases, and 5 bases separated the two germline ends. In germline, CDR1 is DFQATT, CDR2 SNEGSKA (reference sequence). The CDR3 extends over 11 amino acids. TCRdb re-called the reads through MiXCR, storing one row per CDR3 protein. The sample comprises about 490,000 distinct CDR3 sequences, more than 25% of which are singletons, and roughly 13% rests with the top ten. The sample consisted of PBMCs. This chain links TRBV20-1 with TRBJ2-1, with D unresolved. This receptor was obtained from a human donor in good health (CMV status not recorded). Some clones in this sample may be carry-over from other donors' samples. CDR3: CSASAYNEQFF. In nucleotides, the CDR3 is TGCAGTGCCTCGGCCTACAATGAGCAGTTCTTC.